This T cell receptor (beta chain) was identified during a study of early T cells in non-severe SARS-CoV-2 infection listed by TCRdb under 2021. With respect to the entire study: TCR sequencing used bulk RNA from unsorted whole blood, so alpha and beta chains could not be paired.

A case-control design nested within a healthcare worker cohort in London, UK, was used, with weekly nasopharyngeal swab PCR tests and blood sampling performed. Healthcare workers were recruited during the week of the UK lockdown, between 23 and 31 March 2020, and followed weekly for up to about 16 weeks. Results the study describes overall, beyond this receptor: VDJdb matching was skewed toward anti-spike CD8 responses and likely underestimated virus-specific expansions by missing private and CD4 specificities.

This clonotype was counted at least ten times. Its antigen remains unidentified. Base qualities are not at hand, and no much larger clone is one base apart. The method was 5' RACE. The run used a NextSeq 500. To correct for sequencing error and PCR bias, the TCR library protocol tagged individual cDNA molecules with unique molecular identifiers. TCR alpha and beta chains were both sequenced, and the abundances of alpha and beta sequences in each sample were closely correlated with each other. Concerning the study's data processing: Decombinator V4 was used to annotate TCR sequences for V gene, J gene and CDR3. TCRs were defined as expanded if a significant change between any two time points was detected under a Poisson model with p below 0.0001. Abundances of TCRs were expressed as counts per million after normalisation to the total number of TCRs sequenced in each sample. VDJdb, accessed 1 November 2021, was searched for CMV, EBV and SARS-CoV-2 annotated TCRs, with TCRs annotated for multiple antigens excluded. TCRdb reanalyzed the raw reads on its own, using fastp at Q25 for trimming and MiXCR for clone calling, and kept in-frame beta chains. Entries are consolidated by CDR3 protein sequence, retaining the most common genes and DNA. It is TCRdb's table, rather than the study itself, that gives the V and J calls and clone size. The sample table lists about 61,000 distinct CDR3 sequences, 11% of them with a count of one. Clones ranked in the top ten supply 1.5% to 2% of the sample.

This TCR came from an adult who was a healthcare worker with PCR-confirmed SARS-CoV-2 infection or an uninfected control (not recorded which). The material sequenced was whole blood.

The CDR3 in this case is CASRAGVTNYGYTF. In nucleotide form, the sequence is TGTGCCAGCAGGGCGGGTGTGACTAACTATGGCTACACCTTC. The V and J genes are TRBV2 and TRBJ1-2, with the D gene not clear enough to name. At the junction V is shortened by 6 bases and J by 0 bases, with 11 bases in between. Including the terminal cysteine and phenylalanine, the CDR3 comprises 14 residues. Here the CDR3 DNA is all that survives: 42 bases in frame from base 1. Per the germline V gene, SNHLY is the CDR1 and FYNNEI is the CDR2. The entire variable domain, with the stretches around the CDR3 drawn from the reference TRBV2 and TRBJ1-2 proteins, is EPEVTQTPSHQVTQMGQEVILRCVPISNHLYFYWYRQILGQKVEFLVSFYNNEISEKSEIFDDQFSVERPDGSNFTLKIRSTKLEDSAMYFCASRAGVTNYGYTFGSGTRLTVV.